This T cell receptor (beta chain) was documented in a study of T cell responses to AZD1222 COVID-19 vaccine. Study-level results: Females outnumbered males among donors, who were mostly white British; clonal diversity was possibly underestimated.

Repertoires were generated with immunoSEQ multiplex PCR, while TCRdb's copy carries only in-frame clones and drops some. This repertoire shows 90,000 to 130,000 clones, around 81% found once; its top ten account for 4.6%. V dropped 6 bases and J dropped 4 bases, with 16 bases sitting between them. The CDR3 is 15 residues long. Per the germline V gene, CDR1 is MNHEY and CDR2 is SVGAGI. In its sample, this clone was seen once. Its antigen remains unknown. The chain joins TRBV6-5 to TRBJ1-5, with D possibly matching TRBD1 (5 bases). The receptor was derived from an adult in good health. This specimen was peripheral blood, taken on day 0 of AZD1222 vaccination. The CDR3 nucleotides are TGTGCCAGCAGCAATGAGGGGTTTCGGAATCAGCCCCAGCATTTT. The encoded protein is CASSNEGFRNQPQHF.